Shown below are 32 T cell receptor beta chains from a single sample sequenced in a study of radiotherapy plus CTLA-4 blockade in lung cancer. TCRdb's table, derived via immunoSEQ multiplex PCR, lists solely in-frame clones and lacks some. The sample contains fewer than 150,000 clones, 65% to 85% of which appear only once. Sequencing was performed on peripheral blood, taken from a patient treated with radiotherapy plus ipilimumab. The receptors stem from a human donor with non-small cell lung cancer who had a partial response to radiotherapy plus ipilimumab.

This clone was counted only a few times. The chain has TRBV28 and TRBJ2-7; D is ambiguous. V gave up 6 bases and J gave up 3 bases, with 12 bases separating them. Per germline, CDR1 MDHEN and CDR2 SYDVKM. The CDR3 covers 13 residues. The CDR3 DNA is TGTGCCAGCAGCTCCCCCAGCGACTACGAGCAGTACTTC. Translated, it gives CASSSPSDYEQYF.

CDR3 protein: CASSFEAGKYQPQHF. CDR3 nucleotide sequence: TGTGCCAGCAGTTTTGAAGCGGGCAAGTATCAGCCCCAGCATTTT. This chain connects TRBV28 to TRBJ1-5, with unresolved D. This CDR3 comprises 15 residues. Trimming shortened V by 3 bases and J by 5 bases, and 14 bases separated the two germline ends. CDR1 MDHEN and CDR2 SYDVKM come from the germline V gene.

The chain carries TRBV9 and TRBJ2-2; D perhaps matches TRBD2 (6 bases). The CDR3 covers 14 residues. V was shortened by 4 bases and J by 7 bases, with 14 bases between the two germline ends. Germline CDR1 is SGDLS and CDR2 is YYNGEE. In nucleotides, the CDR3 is TGTGCCAGCAGCCCCGGGACCGGGAGCGGGGAGCTGTTTTTT. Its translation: CASSPGTGSGELFF.

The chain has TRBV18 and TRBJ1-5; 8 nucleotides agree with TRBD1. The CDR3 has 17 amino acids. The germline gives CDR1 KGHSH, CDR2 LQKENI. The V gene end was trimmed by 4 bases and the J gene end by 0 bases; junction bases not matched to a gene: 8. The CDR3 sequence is CASSLRGQGNSNQPQHF. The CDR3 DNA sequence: TGTGCCAGCTCACTCCGCGGACAGGGAAATAGCAATCAGCCCCAGCATTTT. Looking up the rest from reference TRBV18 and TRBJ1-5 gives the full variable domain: NAGVMQNPRHLVRRRGQEARLRCSPMKGHSHVYWYRQLPEEGLKFMVYLQKENIIDESGMPKERFSAEFPKEGPSILRIQQVVRGDSAAYFCASSLRGQGNSNQPQHFGDGTRLSIL.

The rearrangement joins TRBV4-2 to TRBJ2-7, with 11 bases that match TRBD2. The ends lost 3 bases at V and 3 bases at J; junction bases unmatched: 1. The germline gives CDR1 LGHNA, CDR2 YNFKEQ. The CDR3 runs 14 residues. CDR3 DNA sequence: TGTGCCAGCAGCCAGGGACTAGCGGACTACGAGCAGTACTTC. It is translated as CASSQGLADYEQYF.

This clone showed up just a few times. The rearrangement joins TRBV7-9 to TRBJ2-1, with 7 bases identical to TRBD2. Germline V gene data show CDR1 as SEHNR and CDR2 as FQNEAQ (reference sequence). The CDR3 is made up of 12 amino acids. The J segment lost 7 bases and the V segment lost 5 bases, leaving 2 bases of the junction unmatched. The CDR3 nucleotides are TGTGCCAGCAGCCGGGGACTAAATGAGCAGTTCTTC. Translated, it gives CASSRGLNEQFF. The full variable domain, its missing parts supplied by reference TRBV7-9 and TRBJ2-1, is DTGVSQNPRHKITKRGQNVTFRCDPISEHNRLYWYRQTLGQGPEFLTYFQNEAQLEKSRLLSDRFSAERPKGSFSTLEIQRTEQGDSAMYLCASSRGLNEQFFGPGTRLTVL.

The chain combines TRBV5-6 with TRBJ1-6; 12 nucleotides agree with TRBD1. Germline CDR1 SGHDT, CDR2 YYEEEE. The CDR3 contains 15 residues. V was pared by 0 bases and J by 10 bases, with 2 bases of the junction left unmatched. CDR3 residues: CASSLAGTGGSPLHF. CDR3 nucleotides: TGTGCCAGCAGCTTGGCCGGGACAGGGGGCTCACCCCTCCACTTT.

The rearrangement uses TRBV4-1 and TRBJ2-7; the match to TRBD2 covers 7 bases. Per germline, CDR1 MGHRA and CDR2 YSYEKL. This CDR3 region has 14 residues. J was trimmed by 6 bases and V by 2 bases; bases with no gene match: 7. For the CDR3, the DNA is TGCGCCAGCAGCCAACCGGGCGGGAGACGCGAGCAGTACTTC. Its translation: CASSQPGGRREQYF.

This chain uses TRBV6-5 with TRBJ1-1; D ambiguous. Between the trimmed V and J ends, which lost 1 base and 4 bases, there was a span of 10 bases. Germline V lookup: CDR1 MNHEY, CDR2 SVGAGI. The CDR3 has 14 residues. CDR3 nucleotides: TGTGCCAGCAGTTACTGGGGAGAGACCACTGAAGCTTTCTTT. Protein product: CASSYWGETTEAFF.

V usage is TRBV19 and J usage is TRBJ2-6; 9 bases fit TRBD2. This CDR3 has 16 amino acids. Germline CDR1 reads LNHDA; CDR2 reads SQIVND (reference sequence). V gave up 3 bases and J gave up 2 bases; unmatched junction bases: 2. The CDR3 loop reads CASSMRGGAGANVLTF. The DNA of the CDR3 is TGTGCCAGTAGTATGCGGGGGGGCGCTGGGGCCAACGTCCTGACTTTC. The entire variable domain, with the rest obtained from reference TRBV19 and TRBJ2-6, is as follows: DGGITQSPKYLFRKEGQNVTLSCEQNLNHDAMYWYRQDPGQGLRLIYYSQIVNDFQKGDIAEGYSVSREKKESFPLTVTSAQKNPTAFYLCASSMRGGAGANVLTFGAGSRLTVL.

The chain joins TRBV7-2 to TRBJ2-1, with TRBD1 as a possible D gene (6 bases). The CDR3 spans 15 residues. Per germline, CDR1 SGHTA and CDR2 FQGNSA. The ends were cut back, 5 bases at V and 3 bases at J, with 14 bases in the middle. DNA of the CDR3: TGTGCCAGCAGCCGTCGACAGGTCGGCTACAATGAGCAGTTCTTC. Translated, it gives CASSRRQVGYNEQFF.

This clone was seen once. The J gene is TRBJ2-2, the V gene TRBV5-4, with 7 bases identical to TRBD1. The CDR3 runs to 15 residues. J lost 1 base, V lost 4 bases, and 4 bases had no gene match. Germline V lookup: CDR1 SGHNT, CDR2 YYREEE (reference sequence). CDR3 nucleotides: TGTGCCAGCAGCCCCCGGGACAGGAACACCGGGGAGCTGTTTTTT. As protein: CASSPRDRNTGELFF.

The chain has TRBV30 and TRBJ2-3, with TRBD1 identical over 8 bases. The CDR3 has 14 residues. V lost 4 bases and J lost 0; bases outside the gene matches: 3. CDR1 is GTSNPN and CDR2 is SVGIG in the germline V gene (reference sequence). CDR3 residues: CAWTTGGSTDTQYF. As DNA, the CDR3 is TGTGCCTGGACCACAGGGGGAAGCACAGATACGCAGTATTTT. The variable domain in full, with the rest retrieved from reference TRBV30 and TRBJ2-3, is SQTIHQWPATLVQPVGSPLSLECTVEGTSNPNLYWYRQAAGRGLQLLFYSVGIGQISSEVPQNLSASRPQDRQFILSSKKLLLSDSGFYLCAWTTGGSTDTQYFGPGTRLTVL.

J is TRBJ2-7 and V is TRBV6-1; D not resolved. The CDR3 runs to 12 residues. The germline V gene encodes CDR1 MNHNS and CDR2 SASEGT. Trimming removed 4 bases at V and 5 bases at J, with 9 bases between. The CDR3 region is CASSVQVNEQYV. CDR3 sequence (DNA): TGTGCCAGCAGTGTTCAGGTTAACGAGCAGTACGTC.

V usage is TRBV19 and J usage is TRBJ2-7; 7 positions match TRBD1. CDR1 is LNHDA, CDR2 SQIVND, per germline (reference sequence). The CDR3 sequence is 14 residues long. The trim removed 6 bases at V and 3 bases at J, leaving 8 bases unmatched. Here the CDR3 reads CASRPGTAGYEQYF. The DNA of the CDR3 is TGTGCCAGTAGGCCCGGGACAGCAGGCTACGAGCAGTACTTC.

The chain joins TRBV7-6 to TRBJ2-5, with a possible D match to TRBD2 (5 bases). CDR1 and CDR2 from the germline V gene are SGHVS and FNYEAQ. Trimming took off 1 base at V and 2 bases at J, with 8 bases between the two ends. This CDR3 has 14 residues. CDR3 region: CASSLVGEQETQYF. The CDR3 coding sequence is TGTGCCAGCAGCTTAGTGGGAGAACAAGAGACCCAGTACTTC.

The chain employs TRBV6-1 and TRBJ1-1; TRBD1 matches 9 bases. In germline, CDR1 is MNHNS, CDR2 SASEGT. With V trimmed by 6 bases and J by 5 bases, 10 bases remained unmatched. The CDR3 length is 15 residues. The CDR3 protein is CASSSPDRGRTEAFF. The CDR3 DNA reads TGTGCCAGCAGCTCCCCGGACAGGGGAAGGACTGAAGCTTTCTTT.

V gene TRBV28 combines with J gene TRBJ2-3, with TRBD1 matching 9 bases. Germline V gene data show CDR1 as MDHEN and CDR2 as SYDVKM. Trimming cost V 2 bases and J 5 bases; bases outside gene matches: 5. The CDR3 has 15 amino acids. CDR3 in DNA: TGTGCCAGCAGTTTACTGGGACAGGGAATAGATACGCAGTATTTT. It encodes CASSLLGQGIDTQYF.

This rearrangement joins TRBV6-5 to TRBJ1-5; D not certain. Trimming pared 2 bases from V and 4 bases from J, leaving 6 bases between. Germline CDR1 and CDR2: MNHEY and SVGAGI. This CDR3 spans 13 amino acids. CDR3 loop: CASSYEGNQPQHF. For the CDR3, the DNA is TGTGCCAGCAGTTACGAGGGAAATCAGCCCCAGCATTTT.

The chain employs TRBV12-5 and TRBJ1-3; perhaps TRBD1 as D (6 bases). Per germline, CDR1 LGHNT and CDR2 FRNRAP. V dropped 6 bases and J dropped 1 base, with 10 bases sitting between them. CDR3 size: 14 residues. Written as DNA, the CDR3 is TGTGCTAGTGGCTTGACAGGATCTGGAAACACCATATATTTT. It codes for CASGLTGSGNTIYF.

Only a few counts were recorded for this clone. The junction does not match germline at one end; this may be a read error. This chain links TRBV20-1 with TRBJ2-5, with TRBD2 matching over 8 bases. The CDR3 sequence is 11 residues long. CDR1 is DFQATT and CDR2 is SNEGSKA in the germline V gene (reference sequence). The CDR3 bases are TGCAGTGCTAGAGATGGGACTAGGGCTGACTTC. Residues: CSARDGTRADF.

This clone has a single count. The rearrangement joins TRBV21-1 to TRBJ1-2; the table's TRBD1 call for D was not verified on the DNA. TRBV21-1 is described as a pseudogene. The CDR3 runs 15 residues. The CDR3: CASMHPRDREGGYTF. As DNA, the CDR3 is TGTGCCAGCATGCACCCCCGGGACAGGGAAGGCGGCTACACCTTC.

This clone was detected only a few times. The DNA of the CDR3 is TGTGCCAGCAGTAGCAGCCGGAGCTATGGCTACACCTTC. This sequence encodes CASSSSRSYGYTF. The chain joins TRBV6-6 to TRBJ1-2; no reliable D call. The CDR3 covers 13 residues. Trimming left V 5 bases short and J 4 bases short, with 11 bases between. Germline CDR1 and CDR2: MNHNY and SVGAGI (reference sequence).

The CDR3 sequence: CASSFDRANSPLHF. The CDR3 DNA reads as TGTGCCAGCAGCTTCGACAGGGCGAATTCACCCCTCCACTTT. The chain is built from TRBV5-6 and TRBJ1-6, with TRBD1 identical over 7 bases. This CDR3 is 14 amino acids long. Per the germline V gene, CDR1 is SGHDT and CDR2 is YYEEEE. Trimming cost V 2 bases and J 7 bases; bases outside gene matches: 3.

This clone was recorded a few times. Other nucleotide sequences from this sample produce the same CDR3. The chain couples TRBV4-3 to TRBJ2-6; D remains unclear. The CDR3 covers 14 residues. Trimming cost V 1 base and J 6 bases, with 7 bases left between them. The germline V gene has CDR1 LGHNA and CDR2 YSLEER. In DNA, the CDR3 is TGCGCCAGCAGCCAAGGACACTCGGCCAACGTCCTGACTTTC. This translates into CASSQGHSANVLTF.

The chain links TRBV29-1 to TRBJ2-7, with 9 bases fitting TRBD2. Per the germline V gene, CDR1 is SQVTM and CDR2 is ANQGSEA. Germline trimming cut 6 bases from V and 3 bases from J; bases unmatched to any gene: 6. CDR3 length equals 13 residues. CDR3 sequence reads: CSVKAGGVYEQYF. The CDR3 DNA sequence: TGCAGCGTAAAAGCGGGAGGTGTCTACGAGCAGTACTTC.

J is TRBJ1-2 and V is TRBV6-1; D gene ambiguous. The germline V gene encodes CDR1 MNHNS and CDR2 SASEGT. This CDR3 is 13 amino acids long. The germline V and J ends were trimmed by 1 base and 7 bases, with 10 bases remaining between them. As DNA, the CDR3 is TGTGCCAGCAGTGAAGGGAGGGTGAGTGGCTACACCTTC. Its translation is CASSEGRVSGYTF.

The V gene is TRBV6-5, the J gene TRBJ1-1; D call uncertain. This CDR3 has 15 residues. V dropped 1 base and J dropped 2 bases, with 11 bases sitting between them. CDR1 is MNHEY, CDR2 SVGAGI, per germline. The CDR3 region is CASSYYDSVNTEAFF. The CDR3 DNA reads TGTGCCAGCAGTTACTACGACTCAGTAAACACTGAAGCTTTCTTT.

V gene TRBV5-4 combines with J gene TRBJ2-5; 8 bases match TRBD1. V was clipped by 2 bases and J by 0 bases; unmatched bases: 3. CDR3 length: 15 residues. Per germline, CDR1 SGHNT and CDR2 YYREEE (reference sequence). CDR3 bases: TGTGCCAGCAGCTTTATGGACAGGGACCAAGAGACCCAGTACTTC. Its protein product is CASSFMDRDQETQYF.

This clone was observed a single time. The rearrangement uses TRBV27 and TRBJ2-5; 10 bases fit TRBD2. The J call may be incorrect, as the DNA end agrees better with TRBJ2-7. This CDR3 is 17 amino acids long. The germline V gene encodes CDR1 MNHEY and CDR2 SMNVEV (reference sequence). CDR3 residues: CASSSPSSGRWSHEQYF. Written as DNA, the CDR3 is TGTGCCAGCAGTTCCCCTAGTAGCGGGAGGTGGTCCCACGAGCAGTACTTC.

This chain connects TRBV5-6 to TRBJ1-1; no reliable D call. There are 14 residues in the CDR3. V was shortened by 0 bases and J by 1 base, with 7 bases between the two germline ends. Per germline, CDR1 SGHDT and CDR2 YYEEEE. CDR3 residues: CASSLVLENTEAFF. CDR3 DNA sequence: TGTGCCAGCAGCTTGGTTCTAGAGAACACTGAAGCTTTCTTT.

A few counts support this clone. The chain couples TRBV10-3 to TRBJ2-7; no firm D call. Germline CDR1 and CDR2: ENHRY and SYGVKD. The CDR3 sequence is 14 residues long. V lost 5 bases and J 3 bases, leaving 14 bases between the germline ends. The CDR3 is CAISLDRRIYEQYF. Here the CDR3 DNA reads TGTGCCATCAGTTTGGATAGGCGGATCTACGAGCAGTACTTC.